What follows are 11 T cell receptor beta chains derived from one specimen sequenced in a study of T-cell memory formation after mild COVID-19. TCRdb passed the 5' RACE reads through MiXCR, listing each CDR3 protein once. The top ten hold approximately 15% of the sample, which has under 150,000 distinct CDR3 sequences, 15% to 20% seen once. Sequences were obtained from PBMCs or a T cell subset sorted from them (not recorded which). Receptors originate from an adult woman who had mild COVID-19 (a few samples of this study predate the infection). Cell type and time point are not known.

DNA for the CDR3: TGTGCCAGCAGAAAAGGGGGGGCGAGGGAGACCCAGTACTTC. It codes for CASRKGGARETQYF. V gene TRBV6-5 combines with J gene TRBJ2-5, with D perhaps matching TRBD2 (7 bases). Per germline, CDR1 MNHEY and CDR2 SVGAGI. The CDR3 totals 14 residues. Trimming pared 6 bases from V and 5 bases from J, leaving 16 bases between.

This clonotype has more than one count but fewer than ten. V gene TRBV15 combines with J gene TRBJ2-7; TRBD1 matches at 8 bases. Germline lookup yields CDR1 LNHNV and CDR2 YYDKDF (reference sequence). V shed 1 base and J 3 bases; nucleotides not matched to a gene: 5. This CDR3 region has 15 residues. The CDR3 DNA reads as TGTGCCACCAGCAGAGCGAAGACAGGGGTCTACGAGCAGTACTTC. It is translated as CATSRAKTGVYEQYF.

By share, this clonotype ranks as medium-sized (0.01 to 0.1%). A junction end diverges from the germline sequence, so it may reflect a read error. V is TRBV7-8 and J is TRBJ2-3, with D hard to call. Germline assignment: CDR1 SGHVS and CDR2 FQNEAQ. The CDR3 covers 14 residues. The CDR3 here is CASGLTPYTDTQYF. The DNA of the CDR3 is TGTGCCAGCGGCTTGACCCCCTACACAGATACGCAGTATTTT.

The chain links TRBV12-3 or TRBV12-4 to TRBJ2-3, with D possibly matching TRBD2 (6 bases). Trimming took off 3 bases at V and 9 bases at J, with 10 bases between the two ends. This CDR3 region has 12 residues. CDR3 in amino acids: CASSFGRKTQYF. CDR3 nucleotide sequence: TGTGCCAGCAGTTTCGGGAGAAAGACGCAGTATTTT.

The sample holds a few counts of this clonotype. V gene TRBV7-6 combines with J gene TRBJ2-5; D gene uncertain. The V end lost 5 bases, the J end lost 10 bases, and 11 bases lay between the germline ends. CDR1 and CDR2 from the germline V gene are SGHVS and FNYEAQ. This CDR3 has 11 residues. CDR3: CASSAKGLQYF. CDR3 nucleotide sequence: TGTGCCAGCAGCGCCAAAGGGCTCCAGTACTTC. The full variable domain, its missing parts supplied by reference TRBV7-6 and TRBJ2-5, is GAGVSQSPRYKVTKRGQDVALRCDPISGHVSLYWYRQALGQGPEFLTYFNYEAQQDKSGLPNDRFSAERPEGSISTLTIQRTEQRDSAMYRCASSAKGLQYFGPGTRLLVL.

This clonotype was seen only a few times. This chain uses TRBV18 with TRBJ1-6, with 8 nucleotides matching TRBD1. The CDR3 spans 19 residues. Germline trimming cut 1 base from V and 1 base from J; bases unmatched to any gene: 9. Germline V gene sequence: CDR1 KGHSH, CDR2 LQKENI. CDR3 DNA sequence: TGTGCCAGCTCACCACTTCGACAGGGGAAGGGATCCTATAATTCACCCCTCCACTTT. This sequence encodes CASSPLRQGKGSYNSPLHF.

This clonotype has more than one count but fewer than ten. The chain carries TRBV7-7 and TRBJ2-3, with 7 bases that match TRBD2. CDR3 size: 18 residues. The junction had 14 bases not matched to a gene; V was cut back by 5 bases and J by 0 bases. Germline CDR1 and CDR2: SSHAT and FNYEAQ (reference sequence). The CDR3 spells CASSPFRAGAPSTDTQYF. Written as DNA, the CDR3 is TGTGCCAGCAGCCCATTCCGGGCGGGAGCCCCTAGCACAGATACGCAGTATTTT.

The rearrangement uses TRBV6-5 and TRBJ2-3; D unresolved. The germline V gene encodes CDR1 MNHEY and CDR2 SVGAGI. The CDR3 has 14 residues. V was clipped by 5 bases and J by 0 bases, with 9 bases between them. The CDR3 DNA sequence: TGTGCCAGCAGTGCTTCACCTAGCACAGATACGCAGTATTTT. Its protein is CASSASPSTDTQYF.

The chain uses TRBV5-1 and TRBJ1-1, with TRBD1 matching over 9 bases. The CDR3 consists of 14 residues. The V gene's germline CDR1 is SGHRS and CDR2 YFSETQ. J gave up 5 bases and V 2 bases, and 4 bases lay outside the gene matches. Written as DNA, the CDR3 is TGCGCCAGCAGCTTCGGACAGGGGAGGACTGAAGCTTTCTTT. As protein: CASSFGQGRTEAFF.

The table lists this clonotype with a few counts. This rearrangement joins TRBV7-7 to TRBJ2-3; 7 nucleotides agree with TRBD2. This CDR3 is built from 12 residues. With V trimmed by 2 bases and J by 8 bases, 1 base remained unmatched. Germline CDR1 is SSHAT and CDR2 is FNYEAQ (reference sequence). CDR3 sequence reads: CASSLSGGTQYF. CDR3 bases: TGTGCCAGCAGCTTATCGGGGGGTACGCAGTATTTT.

The gene calls are TRBV7-9 and TRBJ2-7; D remains ambiguous. With 2 bases removed from V and 1 base from J, the gap between germline ends came to 6 bases. This CDR3 comprises 13 residues. The V gene's germline CDR1 is SEHNR and CDR2 FQNEAQ (reference sequence). The CDR3 nucleotides are TGTGCCAGCAGCTTAACCCATTCCTACGAGCAGTACTTC. Protein product: CASSLTHSYEQYF.